The present T cell receptor beta chain was sequenced within a study of T cell clonality in common variable immunodeficiency. Study-wide results and caveats: Fewer TCRbeta clones were shared among CVID subjects than controls. What drives increased CVID clonality needs T cell subpopulation sequencing. CVID subjects showed higher TCRbeta clonality than healthy controls.

Heparinized whole blood, about 5 to 8.5 ml, came from each donor. Method: immunoSEQ multiplex PCR; TCRdb's copy keeps in-frame clones and lacks some. Singletons are absent from the sample, which has approximately 52,000 clones. J lost 3 bases, V lost 6 bases, and 8 bases had no gene match. Germline V CDR1 and CDR2: SGHRS, YFSETQ. The CDR3 consists of 14 residues. This clone was detected a few times. The antigen is not known. The observed sequence ends 3 residues before the CDR3 terminus, with the missing tail filled in from the germline J gene. This sequence originates from a person aged 18 to 75 in good health. The specimen was peripheral blood mononuclear cells. V is TRBV5-1 and J is TRBJ1-1; 7 bases agree with TRBD1. Here the CDR3 reads CASNTGDRHTEAFF. CDR3 bases read: TGCGCCAGCAATACCGGGGACAGACACACTGAA.